Shown below are 20 T cell receptor beta chains from a single sample sequenced in a study of radiotherapy plus CTLA-4 blockade in lung cancer. Clones were sequenced by immunoSEQ multiplex PCR, and TCRdb holds only the in-frame ones, with some missing. The sample has around 26,000 clones, around 70% seen once; the top ten hold roughly 4%. The sequenced sample was peripheral blood, obtained from a patient treated with radiotherapy plus ipilimumab. Receptors originate from a human donor with non-small cell lung cancer who had stable disease on radiotherapy plus ipilimumab.

The J gene is TRBJ2-7, the V gene TRBV7-2; TRBD2 might be the D (5 bases). The CDR3 has 16 amino acids. Trimming left V 2 bases short and J 0 bases short, with 14 bases between. Germline loops: CDR1 SGHTA, CDR2 FQGNSA. CDR3 coding DNA: TGTGCCAGCAGCTTATTTGAGGGAAGGAGCTCCTACGAGCAGTACTTC. Protein product: CASSLFEGRSSYEQYF.

V and J are TRBV7-8 and TRBJ2-3, with 9 bases lining up with TRBD2. Trimming cost V 1 base and J 1 base; bases outside gene matches: 0. Germline CDR1 SGHVS, CDR2 FQNEAQ. This CDR3 has 15 residues. The chain's CDR3 is CASSLGLAGTDTQYF. The CDR3 DNA follows: TGTGCCAGCAGCTTAGGACTAGCGGGCACAGATACGCAGTATTTT.

This clone was observed a few times. The chain is built from TRBV7-9 and TRBJ2-1; 7 bases match TRBD2. The V gene end was trimmed by 5 bases and the J gene end by 0 bases; junction bases not matched to a gene: 4. The CDR3 consists of 15 residues. Germline V CDR1 and CDR2: SEHNR, FQNEAQ (reference sequence). The DNA of the CDR3 is TGTGCCAGCAGCCCTAGCGGCCACTCCTACAATGAGCAGTTCTTC. Encoded protein: CASSPSGHSYNEQFF.

This chain uses TRBV7-6 with TRBJ2-2, with D perhaps TRBD2 (5 bases). CDR1 SGHVS and CDR2 FNYEAQ come from the germline V gene. Trimming removed 2 bases from V and 1 base from J, with 11 bases in between. This CDR3 has 16 amino acids. CDR3 amino acids: CASSLYGGQNTGELFF. CDR3 DNA: TGTGCCAGCAGCTTATACGGCGGGCAGAACACCGGGGAGCTGTTTTTT.

The genes are TRBV5-1 and TRBJ1-1; D is unclear. The germline V gene has CDR1 SGHRS and CDR2 YFSETQ. The CDR3 covers 14 residues. Between the trimmed V and J ends, which lost 0 bases and 7 bases, there was a span of 13 bases. The CDR3 spells CASSLDRRHLEAFF. The CDR3 bases are TGCGCCAGCAGCTTGGATCGGAGGCACCTTGAAGCTTTCTTT.

This clone was counted only a few times. The rearrangement joins TRBV19 to TRBJ2-4; a possible D gene is TRBD1 (5 bases). The CDR3 spans 15 residues. Trimming removed 4 bases from V and 1 base from J, with 11 bases in between. Germline V gene sequence: CDR1 LNHDA, CDR2 SQIVND (reference sequence). This chain's CDR3 is CASSNPQGAKNIQYF. The CDR3 coding sequence is TGTGCCAGTAGTAATCCCCAGGGTGCCAAAAACATTCAGTACTTC.

V gene TRBV14 combines with J gene TRBJ2-5; D may match TRBD1 or TRBD2 (5 bases each). The CDR3 loop spans 14 amino acids. Germline V gene data show CDR1 as SGHDN and CDR2 as FVKESK. V was clipped by 4 bases and J by 5 bases, with 14 bases between them. The CDR3 sequence: CASSPEGELETQYF. The CDR3 DNA sequence: TGTGCCAGCAGCCCCGAAGGGGAGCTTGAGACCCAGTACTTC.

V and J are TRBV19 and TRBJ2-1; 13 positions match TRBD2. V lost 1 base to trimming and J lost 6 bases; unmatched junction nucleotides: 9. Germline V gene lookup returns CDR1 LNHDA and CDR2 SQIVND (reference sequence). This CDR3 is 18 amino acids long. In DNA form, the CDR3 reads TGTGCCAGTAGTATAGGCCCGAGAGGACTAGCGGGAGTCAATGAGCAGTTCTTC. Protein: CASSIGPRGLAGVNEQFF.

The V call is TRBV5-1, the J call TRBJ1-4; D ambiguous. Trimming pared 1 base from V and 7 bases from J, leaving 8 bases between. Germline CDR1 is SGHRS and CDR2 is YFSETQ. CDR3 length: 13 amino acids. DNA for the CDR3: TGCGCCAGCAGCTTGTTGGGTGGTGAAAAACTGTTTTTT. It codes for CASSLLGGEKLFF.

The chain links TRBV5-1 to TRBJ2-5, with D possibly being TRBD2 (6 bases). This CDR3 spans 13 amino acids. In germline, CDR1 is SGHRS, CDR2 YFSETQ. Trimming cost V 1 base and J 5 bases, with 9 bases left between them. The DNA for the CDR3 is TGCGCCAGCAGCTTGAGTGGGGGGGAGACCCAGTACTTC. It codes for CASSLSGGETQYF.

This chain links TRBV5-4 with TRBJ2-7; 12 bases match TRBD2. V dropped 0 bases and J dropped 6; count of bases not matched to a gene: 4. The CDR3 covers 15 residues. Per the germline V gene, CDR1 is SGHNT and CDR2 is YYREEE (reference sequence). This CDR3 is CASSLGLAGAGEQYF. For the CDR3, the DNA is TGTGCCAGCAGCTTGGGACTAGCGGGAGCTGGCGAGCAGTACTTC.

The chain employs TRBV28 and TRBJ2-3, with D unresolved. V was pared by 5 bases and J by 0 bases, with 12 bases between. The germline V gene has CDR1 MDHEN and CDR2 SYDVKM. The CDR3 loop spans 15 amino acids. The CDR3 DNA reads as TGTGCCAGCAGTCCCGGAAGTTCTAGCACAGATACGCAGTATTTT. It translates to CASSPGSSSTDTQYF.

V is TRBV18 and J is TRBJ2-2, with a weak D call TRBD1 (6 bases). CDR3 length: 14 amino acids. Germline values: CDR1 KGHSH, CDR2 LQKENI. Trimming stripped 2 bases from V and 5 bases from J, with 9 bases between. This chain's CDR3 is CASSPGQITGELFF. The CDR3 nucleotides read TGTGCCAGCTCACCAGGACAGATAACCGGGGAGCTGTTTTTT.

The J gene is TRBJ2-1, the V gene TRBV11-1, with 12 bases identical to TRBD2. V trimming: 5 bases; J trimming: 5 bases; junction bases outside the gene matches: 7. The CDR3 consists of 16 residues. CDR1 and CDR2 (germline): SGHAT, FQDESV (reference sequence). CDR3 sequence (DNA): TGTGCCAGCAGCCAACGACTAGCGGGAGCAAACAATGAGCAGTTCTTC. As protein: CASSQRLAGANNEQFF.

The chain joins TRBV4-2 to TRBJ1-5; no clear D. The V and J ends lost 1 base and 1 base respectively, with 8 bases between them. Germline assignment: CDR1 LGHNA and CDR2 YNFKEQ. CDR3 length equals 15 residues. The CDR3 region is CASSQGEYSNQPQHF. CDR3 coding DNA: TGTGCCAGCAGCCAAGGGGAGTACAGCAATCAGCCCCAGCATTTT.

The chain carries TRBV28 and TRBJ1-4; 7 bases align to TRBD1. CDR1 is MDHEN and CDR2 is SYDVKM in the germline V gene. The junction had 9 bases not matched to a gene; V was cut back by 6 bases and J by 8 bases. The CDR3 loop spans 14 amino acids. The CDR3: CASSQGGRQEKLFF. In DNA form, the CDR3 reads TGTGCCAGCAGCCAGGGGGGAAGGCAGGAAAAACTGTTTTTT.

This rearrangement joins TRBV7-3 to TRBJ2-1; the D call may be TRBD1 or TRBD2 (7 bases each). Trimming removed 2 bases from V and 2 bases from J, with 10 bases in between. Germline V gene data show CDR1 as SGHTA and CDR2 as FQGTGA. The CDR3 is 15 residues long. The CDR3 sequence is CASSLAGGAYNEQFF. The CDR3 DNA follows: TGTGCCAGCAGCTTAGCAGGGGGGGCCTACAATGAGCAGTTCTTC.

This sequence joins TRBV28 and TRBJ1-2, with D perhaps matching TRBD1 (6 bases). The germline gives CDR1 MDHEN, CDR2 SYDVKM. V lost 4 bases and J lost 8, with 17 bases in between. This CDR3 spans 14 amino acids. Here the CDR3 reads CASSSNGRGRGYTF. CDR3 nucleotide sequence: TGTGCCAGCAGTTCTAACGGCCGGGGGCGCGGCTACACCTTC.

This chain connects TRBV10-3 to TRBJ1-4; D gene uncertain. V lost 4 bases and J 4 bases, leaving 10 bases between the germline ends. Germline lookup yields CDR1 ENHRY and CDR2 SYGVKD. The CDR3 extends over 14 amino acids. As DNA, the CDR3 is TGTGCCATCAGTGTGTCGGCGGGTAATGAAAAACTGTTTTTT. It yields the protein CAISVSAGNEKLFF.

The CDR3 bases are TGTGCCAGCAGTGAAAGTAGCGGGATTTCCTACAATGAGCAGTTCTTC. It translates to CASSESSGISYNEQFF. The chain couples TRBV25-1 to TRBJ2-1, with 8 bases lining up with TRBD2. With 2 bases clipped from V and 1 base from J, the junction kept 4 bases outside the gene matches. The CDR3 totals 16 residues. Germline CDR1 is MGHDK and CDR2 is SYGVNS.